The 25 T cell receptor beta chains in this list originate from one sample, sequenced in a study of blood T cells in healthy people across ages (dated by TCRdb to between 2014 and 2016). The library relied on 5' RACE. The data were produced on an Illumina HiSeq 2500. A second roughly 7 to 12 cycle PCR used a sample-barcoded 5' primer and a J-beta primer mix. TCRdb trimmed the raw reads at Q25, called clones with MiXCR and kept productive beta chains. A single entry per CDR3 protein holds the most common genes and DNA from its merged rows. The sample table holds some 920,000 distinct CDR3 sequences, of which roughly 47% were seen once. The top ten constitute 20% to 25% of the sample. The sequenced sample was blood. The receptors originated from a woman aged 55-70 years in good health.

The CDR3 reads CASSLQGAYNEQYF. The CDR3 nucleotides are TGTGCCAGCAGTTTACAGGGAGCTTACAATGAGCAGTACTTC. The gene calls are TRBV27 and TRBJ2-4; tentatively, D is TRBD1 or TRBD2 (5 bases each). The CDR3 length is 14 residues. V gave up 2 bases and J gave up 13 bases, with 18 bases separating them. Germline values: CDR1 MNHEY, CDR2 SMNVEV (reference sequence).

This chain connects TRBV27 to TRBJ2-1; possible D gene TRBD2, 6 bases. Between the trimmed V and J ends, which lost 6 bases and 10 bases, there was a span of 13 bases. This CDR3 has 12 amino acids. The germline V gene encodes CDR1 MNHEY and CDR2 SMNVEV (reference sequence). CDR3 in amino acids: CASRRREGEQFF. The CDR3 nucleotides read TGTGCCAGCAGGCGGCGGGAAGGCGAGCAGTTCTTC.

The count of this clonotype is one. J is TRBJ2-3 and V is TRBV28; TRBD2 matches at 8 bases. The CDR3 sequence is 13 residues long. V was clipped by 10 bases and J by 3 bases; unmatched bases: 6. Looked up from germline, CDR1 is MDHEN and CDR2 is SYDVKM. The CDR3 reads CAIERERTDTQYF. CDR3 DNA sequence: TGTGCCATTGAGCGGGAGAGGACAGATACGCAGTATTTT. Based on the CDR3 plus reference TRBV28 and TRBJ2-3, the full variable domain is DVKVTQSSRYLVKRTGEKVFLECVQDMDHENMFWYRQDPGLGLRLIYFSYDVKMKEKGDIPEGYSVSREKKERFSLILESASTNQTSMYLCAIERERTDTQYFGPGTRLTVL.

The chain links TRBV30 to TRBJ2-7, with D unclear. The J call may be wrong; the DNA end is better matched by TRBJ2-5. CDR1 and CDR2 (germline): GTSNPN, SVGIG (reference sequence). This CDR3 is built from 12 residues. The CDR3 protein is CAWSLGRETQYF. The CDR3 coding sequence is TGTGCCTGGAGTTTAGGTCGAGAGACCCAGTACTTC.

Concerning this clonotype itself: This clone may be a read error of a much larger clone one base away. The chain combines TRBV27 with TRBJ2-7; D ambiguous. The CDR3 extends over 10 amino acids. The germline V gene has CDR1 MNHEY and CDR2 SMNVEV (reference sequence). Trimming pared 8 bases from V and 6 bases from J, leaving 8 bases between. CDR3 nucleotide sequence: TGTGCCAGCGGAAACTGCGAGCAGTACTTC. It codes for CASGNCEQYF.

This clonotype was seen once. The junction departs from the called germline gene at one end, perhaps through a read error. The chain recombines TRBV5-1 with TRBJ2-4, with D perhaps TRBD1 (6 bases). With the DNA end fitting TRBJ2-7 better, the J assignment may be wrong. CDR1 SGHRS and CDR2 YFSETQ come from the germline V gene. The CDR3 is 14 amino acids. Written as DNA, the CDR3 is TGCGCCAACAGCTTCAGGGGCCCATCCTACGAGCAGTACTTC. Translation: CANSFRGPSYEQYF.

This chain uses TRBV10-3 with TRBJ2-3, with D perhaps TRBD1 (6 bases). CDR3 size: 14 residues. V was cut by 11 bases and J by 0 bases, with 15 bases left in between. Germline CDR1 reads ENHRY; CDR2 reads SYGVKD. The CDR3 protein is CAARPGQSTDTQYF. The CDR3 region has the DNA TGTGCCGCTCGTCCTGGACAGAGCACAGATACGCAGTATTTT.

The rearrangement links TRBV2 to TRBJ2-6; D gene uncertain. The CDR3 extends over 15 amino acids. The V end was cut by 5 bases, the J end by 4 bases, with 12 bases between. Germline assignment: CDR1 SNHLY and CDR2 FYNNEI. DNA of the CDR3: TGTGCCAGCAGTTCTCTGGGGTCAGGGGCCAACGTCCTGACTTTC. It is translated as CASSSLGSGANVLTF.

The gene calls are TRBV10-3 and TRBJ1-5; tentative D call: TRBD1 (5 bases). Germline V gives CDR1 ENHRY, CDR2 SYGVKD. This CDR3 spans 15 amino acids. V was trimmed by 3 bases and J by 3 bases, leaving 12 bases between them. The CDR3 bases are TGTGCCATCAGTGACCTGGGACGGCTCAATCAGCCCCAGCATTTT. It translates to CAISDLGRLNQPQHF.

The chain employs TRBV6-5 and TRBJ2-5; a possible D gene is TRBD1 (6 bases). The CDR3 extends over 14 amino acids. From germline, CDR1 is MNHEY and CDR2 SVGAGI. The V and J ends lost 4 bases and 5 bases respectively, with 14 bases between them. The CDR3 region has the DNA TGTGCCAGCAGTTGCGTAGGACAGCGTGAGACCCAGTACTTC. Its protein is CASSCVGQRETQYF.

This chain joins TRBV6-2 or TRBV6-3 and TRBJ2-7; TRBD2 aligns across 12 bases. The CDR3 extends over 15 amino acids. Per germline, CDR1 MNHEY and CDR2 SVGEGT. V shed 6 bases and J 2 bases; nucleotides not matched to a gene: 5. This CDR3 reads CASRALAGGAYEQYF. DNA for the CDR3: TGTGCCAGCAGGGCCCTAGCGGGAGGGGCCTACGAGCAGTACTTC.

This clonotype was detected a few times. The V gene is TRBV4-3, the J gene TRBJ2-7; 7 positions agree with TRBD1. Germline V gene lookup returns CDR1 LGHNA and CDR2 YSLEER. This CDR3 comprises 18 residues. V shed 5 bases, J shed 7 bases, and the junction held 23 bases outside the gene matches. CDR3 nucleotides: TGCGCCAGCAGCACCCAAATACCCGGGACAGCGACGATCTCAGAGCAGTACTTC. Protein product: CASSTQIPGTATISEQYF.

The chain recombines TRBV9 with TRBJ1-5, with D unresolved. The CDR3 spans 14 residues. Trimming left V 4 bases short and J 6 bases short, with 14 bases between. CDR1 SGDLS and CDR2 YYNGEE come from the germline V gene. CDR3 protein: CASSPWEGGQPQHF. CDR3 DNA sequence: TGTGCCAGCAGCCCCTGGGAGGGAGGTCAGCCCCAGCATTTT.

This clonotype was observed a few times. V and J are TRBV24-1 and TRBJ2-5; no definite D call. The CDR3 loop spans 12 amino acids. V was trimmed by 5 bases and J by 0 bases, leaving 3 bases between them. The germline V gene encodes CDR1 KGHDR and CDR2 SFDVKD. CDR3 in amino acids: CATSVDQETQYF. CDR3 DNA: TGTGCCACCAGTGTAGACCAAGAGACCCAGTACTTC.

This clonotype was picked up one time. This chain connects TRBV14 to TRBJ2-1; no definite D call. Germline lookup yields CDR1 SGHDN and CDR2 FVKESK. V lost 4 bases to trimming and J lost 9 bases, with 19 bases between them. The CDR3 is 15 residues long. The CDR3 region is CASSPWKGTHTEQFF. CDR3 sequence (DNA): TGTGCCAGCAGCCCGTGGAAGGGAACGCACACTGAGCAGTTCTTC.

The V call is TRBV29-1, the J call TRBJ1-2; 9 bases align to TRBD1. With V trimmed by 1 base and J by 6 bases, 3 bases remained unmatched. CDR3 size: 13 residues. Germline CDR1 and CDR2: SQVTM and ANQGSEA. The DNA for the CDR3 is TGCAGCGTTGAAGTGGGACAGGGAAATGGCTACACCTTC. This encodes CSVEVGQGNGYTF.

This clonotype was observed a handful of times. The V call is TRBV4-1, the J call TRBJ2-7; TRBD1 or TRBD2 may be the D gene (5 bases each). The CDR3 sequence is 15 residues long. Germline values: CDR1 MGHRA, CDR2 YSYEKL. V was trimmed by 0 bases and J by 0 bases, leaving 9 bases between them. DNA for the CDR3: TGCGCCAGCAGCCAAGAGGGACGGGGCTCCTACGAGCAGTACTTC. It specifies CASSQEGRGSYEQYF.

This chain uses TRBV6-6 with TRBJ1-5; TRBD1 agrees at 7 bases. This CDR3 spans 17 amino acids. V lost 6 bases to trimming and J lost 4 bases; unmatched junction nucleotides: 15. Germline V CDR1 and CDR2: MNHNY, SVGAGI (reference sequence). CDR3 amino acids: CASSHIDRANLNQPQHF. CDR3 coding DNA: TGTGCCAGCAGCCACATTGACAGGGCCAATCTAAATCAGCCCCAGCATTTT.

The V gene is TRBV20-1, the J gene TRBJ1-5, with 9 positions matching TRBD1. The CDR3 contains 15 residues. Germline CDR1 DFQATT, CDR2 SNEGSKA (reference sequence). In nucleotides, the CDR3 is TGCAGCCTCGGGGGACAGGGTCCTGTTAGTCAGCCCCAGCATTTT. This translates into CSLGGQGPVSQPQHF.

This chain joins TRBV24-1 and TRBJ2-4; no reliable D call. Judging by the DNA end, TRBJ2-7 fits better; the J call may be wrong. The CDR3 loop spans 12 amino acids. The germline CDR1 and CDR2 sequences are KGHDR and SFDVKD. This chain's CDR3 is CATSDETDEQYF. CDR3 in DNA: TGTGCCACCAGTGATGAAACGGACGAGCAGTACTTC.

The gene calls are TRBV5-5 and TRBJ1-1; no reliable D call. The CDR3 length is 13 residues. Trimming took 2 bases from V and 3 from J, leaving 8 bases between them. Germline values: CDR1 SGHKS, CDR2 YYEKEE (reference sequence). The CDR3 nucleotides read TGTGCCAGCAGCTTAACGGGGTACACTGAAGCTTTCTTT. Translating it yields CASSLTGYTEAFF.

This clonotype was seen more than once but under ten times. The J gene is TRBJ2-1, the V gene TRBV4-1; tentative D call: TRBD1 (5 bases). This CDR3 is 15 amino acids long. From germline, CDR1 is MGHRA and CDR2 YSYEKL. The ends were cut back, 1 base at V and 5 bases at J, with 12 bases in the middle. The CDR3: CASSQVPTDNNEQFF. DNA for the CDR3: TGCGCCAGCAGCCAAGTTCCCACGGACAACAATGAGCAGTTCTTC.

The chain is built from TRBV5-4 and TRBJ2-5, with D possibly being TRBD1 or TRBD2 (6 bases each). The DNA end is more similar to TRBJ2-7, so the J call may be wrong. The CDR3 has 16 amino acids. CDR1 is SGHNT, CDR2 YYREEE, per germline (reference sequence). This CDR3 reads CASSWGAPSSFPEQYF. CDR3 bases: TGTGCCAGCAGCTGGGGGGCACCCTCCTCCTTCCCCGAGCAGTACTTC.

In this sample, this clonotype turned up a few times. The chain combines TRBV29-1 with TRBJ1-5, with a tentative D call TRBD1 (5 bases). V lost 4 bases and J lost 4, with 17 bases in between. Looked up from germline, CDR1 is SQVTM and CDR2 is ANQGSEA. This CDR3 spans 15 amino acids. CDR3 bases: TGCAGCGTTGTTTTTCAGGGACGGGGGAATCAGCCCCAGCATTTT. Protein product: CSVVFQGRGNQPQHF.

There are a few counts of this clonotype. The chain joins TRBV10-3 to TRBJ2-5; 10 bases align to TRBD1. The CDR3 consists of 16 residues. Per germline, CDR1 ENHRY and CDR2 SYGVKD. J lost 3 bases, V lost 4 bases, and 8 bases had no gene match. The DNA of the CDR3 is TGTGCCATCAGTGGCCGGGACAGGGGACCAAAAGAGACCCAGTACTTC. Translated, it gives CAISGRDRGPKETQYF.